The next 29 T cell receptor beta chains were all read from a single sample in a study of T-cell reconstitution after alpha-beta-depleted transplantation in children. The library targeted TCRbeta and was prepared with unique molecular identifiers. In TCRdb, the PCR reads were re-called with MiXCR into one record per CDR3 protein. The table includes hundreds of thousands of distinct CDR3 sequences, around 13% detected once. Specimen: PBMCs, mostly from graft donor cells, collected 360 days after TCRalphabeta/CD19-depleted stem cell transplant. All receptors derive from a male patient between 10 and 17 years old who had a stem cell transplant for acute myeloid leukemia, so the T cells may come from the graft donor.

This chain links TRBV7-2 with TRBJ2-3; D possibly matches TRBD1 or TRBD2 (5 bases each). This CDR3 is built from 15 residues. CDR1 is SGHTA and CDR2 is FQGNSA in the germline V gene. Trimming removed 2 bases at V and 4 bases at J, with 13 bases between. CDR3 sequence (DNA): TGTGCCAGCAGCTTAAAGGGACCTGGGGCAGATACGCAGTATTTT. Protein: CASSLKGPGADTQYF.

As DNA, the CDR3 is TGTGCCAGCACCCCAGGGAAGGGGGCTAACTATGGCTACACCTTC. This sequence encodes CASTPGKGANYGYTF. The chain uses TRBV12-3 or TRBV12-4 and TRBJ1-2; tentative D call: TRBD1 (6 bases). V was pared by 7 bases and J by 0 bases, with 15 bases between. The CDR3 has 15 amino acids.

A few counts support this clonotype. The V call is TRBV29-1, the J call TRBJ2-3, with 7 bases that match TRBD1. This CDR3 contains 13 residues. The J segment lost 6 bases and the V segment lost 8 bases, leaving 11 bases of the junction unmatched. Germline CDR1 and CDR2: SQVTM and ANQGSEA. The CDR3 region is CSLGVAQGDTQYF. The CDR3, as DNA: TGCAGCCTTGGAGTGGCACAGGGGGATACGCAGTATTTT.

This clonotype showed up just a few times. The genes are TRBV19 and TRBJ2-7, with TRBD1 matching 10 bases. The CDR3 is made up of 15 amino acids. The trim removed 5 bases at V and 2 bases at J, leaving 6 bases unmatched. Germline CDR1 and CDR2: LNHDA and SQIVND (reference sequence). CDR3 bases: TGTGCCAGTAGTCCTCGGACAGGGGGAGCCTACGAGCAGTACTTC. This sequence encodes CASSPRTGGAYEQYF.

The V gene is TRBV28, the J gene TRBJ1-1; TRBD1 might be the D (5 bases). Germline V CDR1 and CDR2: MDHEN, SYDVKM. V dropped 6 bases and J dropped 5 bases, with 16 bases sitting between them. The CDR3 spans 14 residues. In DNA form, the CDR3 reads TGTGCCAGCAGGTCCTGGGGGGTAAAGACTGAAGCTTTCTTT. Translation gives CASRSWGVKTEAFF.

The chain links TRBV12-3 or TRBV12-4 to TRBJ2-6; D is perhaps TRBD2 (6 bases). This CDR3 region has 17 residues. V was trimmed by 0 bases and J by 2 bases, leaving 11 bases between them. DNA for the CDR3: TGTGCCAGCAGTTTAGCACTAGCAGATCCTGGGGCCAACGTCCTGACTTTC. It encodes CASSLALADPGANVLTF.

Points on this clonotype: Just one base apart from a much larger clone, this may be a read error. V is TRBV7-6 and J is TRBJ2-1, with D possibly being TRBD2 (6 bases). The germline CDR1 and CDR2 sequences are SGHVS and FNYEAQ. This CDR3 is built from 16 residues. The CDR3 DNA is TGTGGCAGCAGCTCCTTCGCGACTAGTAGCTACAATGAGCAGTTCTTC. Its protein is CGSSSFATSSYNEQFF.

The chain uses TRBV28 and TRBJ2-5; 9 positions agree with TRBD1. The CDR3 covers 15 residues. Germline V gene data show CDR1 as MDHEN and CDR2 as SYDVKM. The V and J ends lost 7 bases and 3 bases, in that order; junction bases with no gene match: 9. DNA for the CDR3: TGTGCCAGCAATCCCCCGGGACAGGGCAAAGAGACCCAGTACTTC. Translated, it gives CASNPPGQGKETQYF.

The chain recombines TRBV5-1 with TRBJ2-7; 8 bases match TRBD2. Per the germline V gene, CDR1 is SGHRS and CDR2 is YFSETQ. The CDR3 totals 14 residues. With 1 base clipped from V and 5 bases from J, the junction kept 5 bases outside the gene matches. The CDR3: CASSLSGSVNEQYF. The CDR3 nucleotides read TGCGCCAGCAGCTTGAGCGGGAGCGTCAACGAGCAGTACTTC.

This clonotype appeared a few times. The V and J genes are TRBV7-9 and TRBJ2-7; D ambiguous. V was pared by 5 bases and J by 2 bases, with 10 bases between. Germline lookup yields CDR1 SEHNR and CDR2 FQNEAQ (reference sequence). The CDR3 is made up of 13 amino acids. The CDR3 protein is CASSIGSPYEQYF. CDR3 coding DNA: TGTGCCAGCAGCATCGGTTCCCCCTACGAGCAGTACTTC.

This clonotype was found a few times. The genes are TRBV25-1 and TRBJ2-1; 9 bases match TRBD2. The CDR3 runs to 16 residues. Germline V gene lookup returns CDR1 MGHDK and CDR2 SYGVNS. With V trimmed by 1 base and J by 4 bases, 5 bases remained unmatched. CDR3 nucleotides: TGTGCCAGCAGTGAATTTCCGGCGGGAGGGTACAATGAGCAGTTCTTC. Its protein product is CASSEFPAGGYNEQFF.

V usage is TRBV6-2 or TRBV6-3 and J usage is TRBJ2-3; no clear D gene. The CDR3 sequence is 15 residues long. V lost 0 bases, J lost 2 bases, and 9 bases lay in between. CDR1 MNHEY and CDR2 SVGEGT come from the germline V gene. The DNA for the CDR3 is TGTGCCAGCAGTTACTCGCGCGGAACCACAGATACGCAGTATTTT. This sequence encodes CASSYSRGTTDTQYF.

This clonotype was found many times. This chain uses TRBV7-2 with TRBJ1-6; D might be TRBD1 (6 bases). This CDR3 is 16 amino acids long. V was shortened by 0 bases and J by 7 bases, with 13 bases between the two germline ends. Germline lookup yields CDR1 SGHTA and CDR2 FQGNSA. The CDR3 here is CASSLAAGVTNSPLHF. CDR3 nucleotides: TGTGCCAGCAGCTTAGCGGCAGGGGTTACGAATTCACCCCTCCACTTT.

In this sample, this clonotype turned up many times. The genes are TRBV11-2 and TRBJ2-1; D is uncertain. This CDR3 spans 14 amino acids. Trimming took 2 bases from V and 8 from J, leaving 13 bases between them. Germline V gene data show CDR1 as SGHAT and CDR2 as FQNNGV. CDR3 sequence (DNA): TGTGCCAGCAGCTTACAGGCAAAACTCCATGAGCAGTTCTTC. The encoded protein is CASSLQAKLHEQFF.

This chain links TRBV4-3 with TRBJ2-4; 9 positions match TRBD1. The CDR3 consists of 15 residues. The V segment lost 4 bases and the J segment 6 bases; nucleotides outside the gene matches: 7. Germline CDR1 and CDR2: LGHNA and YSLEER. The CDR3 region is CASSRQQGAGNIQYF. CDR3 DNA: TGCGCCAGCAGCCGGCAACAGGGGGCTGGAAACATTCAGTACTTC.

The genes are TRBV6-1 and TRBJ2-7; the match to TRBD2 covers 11 bases. Trimming at V came to 4 bases and at J to 5 bases, leaving 7 bases not matched to a gene. The CDR3 has 15 amino acids. Looked up from germline, CDR1 is MNHNS and CDR2 is SASEGT. The CDR3 loop is CASSALTSGTNEQYF. For the CDR3, the DNA is TGTGCCAGCAGTGCGCTGACTAGCGGGACCAACGAGCAGTACTTC.

This clonotype turned up a few times. This sequence joins TRBV7-9 and TRBJ2-7, with D perhaps assigned TRBD1 or TRBD2 (5 bases each). V lost 7 bases and J lost 3, with 19 bases in between. Looked up from germline, CDR1 is SEHNR and CDR2 is FQNEAQ (reference sequence). The CDR3 covers 15 residues. This CDR3 is CASTTSGRDRYEQYF. CDR3 sequence (DNA): TGTGCCAGCACCACTTCGGGCAGGGACCGCTACGAGCAGTACTTC.

This clonotype was recorded at least ten times. This sequence joins TRBV20-1 and TRBJ2-5; D is unclear. Germline lookup yields CDR1 DFQATT and CDR2 SNEGSKA (reference sequence). CDR3 length equals 14 residues. Trimming left V 4 bases short and J 3 bases short, with 15 bases between. CDR3 bases: TGCAGTGCTACCGGAGAGGCATCGAAAGAGACCCAGTACTTC. This sequence encodes CSATGEASKETQYF.

This clonotype occurred a few times. The CDR3 DNA follows: TGTGCCAGCAGCTTACGTCCTACAGGGGGAAATGAGCAGTTCTTC. Translation gives CASSLRPTGGNEQFF. V gene TRBV7-2 combines with J gene TRBJ2-1, with 8 bases fitting TRBD1. CDR1 and CDR2 from the germline V gene are SGHTA and FQGNSA. Unmatched junction bases numbered 7, after V lost 2 bases and J lost 7 bases. This CDR3 is 15 amino acids long.

This clonotype has only a few counts. V gene TRBV20-1 combines with J gene TRBJ2-1; 9 bases are a match to TRBD2. The CDR3 extends over 14 amino acids. The V gene's germline CDR1 is DFQATT and CDR2 SNEGSKA (reference sequence). The V segment lost 4 bases and the J segment 2 bases; nucleotides outside the gene matches: 3. The CDR3 spells CSATSGKTYNEQFF. The CDR3 DNA follows: TGCAGTGCTACTAGCGGGAAGACCTACAATGAGCAGTTCTTC.

CDR3 sequence: CSVLKVRTSGSSYEQYF. In DNA form, the CDR3 reads TGCAGCGTATTAAAAGTCCGGACTAGCGGGAGCAGCTACGAGCAGTACTTC. The chain has TRBV29-1 and TRBJ2-7; 13 bases are a match to TRBD2. Germline assignment: CDR1 SQVTM and CDR2 ANQGSEA. The CDR3 is 17 residues long. Trimming took 6 bases from V and 3 from J; bases not matched to a gene: 14.

The chain has TRBV7-8 and TRBJ2-1; the match to TRBD2 covers 13 bases. Unmatched junction bases numbered 17, after V lost 5 bases and J lost 4 bases. Germline loops: CDR1 SGHVS, CDR2 FQNEAQ. This CDR3 spans 20 amino acids. This CDR3 reads CASSTRTLAGGPPQYNEQFF. The CDR3 DNA sequence: TGTGCCAGCAGCACTAGGACACTAGCGGGAGGGCCACCCCAATACAATGAGCAGTTCTTC. Drawing the rest from reference TRBV7-8 and TRBJ2-1, the complete variable domain is GAGVSQSPRYKVAKRGQDVALRCDPISGHVSLFWYQQALGQGPEFLTYFQNEAQLDKSGLPSDRFFAERPEGSVSTLKIQRTQQEDSAVYLCASSTRTLAGGPPQYNEQFFGPGTRLTVL.

The rearrangement joins TRBV29-1 to TRBJ1-2; 12 bases agree with TRBD1. Germline-derived CDR1 and CDR2 are SQVTM and ANQGSEA. The CDR3 length is 17 residues. Unmatched junction bases numbered 11, after V lost 1 base and J lost 5 bases. CDR3 bases: TGCAGCGTTGAAGGGGGACAGGGGGCGCTTTACGGTTATGGCTACACCTTC. It translates to CSVEGGQGALYGYGYTF. The whole variable domain, filled in from reference TRBV29-1 and TRBJ1-2, reads SAVISQKPSRDICQRGTSLTIQCQVDSQVTMMFWYRQQPGQSLTLIATANQGSEATYESGFVIDKFPISRPNLTFSTLTVSNMSPEDSSIYLCSVEGGQGALYGYGYTFGSGTRLTVV.

This chain joins TRBV20-1 and TRBJ2-5, with D perhaps matching TRBD1 or TRBD2 (5 bases each). Trimming took off 7 bases at V and 4 bases at J, with 13 bases between the two ends. The CDR3 spans 12 residues. The V gene's germline CDR1 is DFQATT and CDR2 SNEGSKA (reference sequence). CDR3 nucleotides: TGCAGTGGTAGGGGACCCGCAGAGACCCAGTACTTC. Translating gives CSGRGPAETQYF.

This clonotype was seen at least ten times. The genes are TRBV28 and TRBJ1-4; D uncertain. Germline V gene data show CDR1 as MDHEN and CDR2 as SYDVKM. V dropped 6 bases and J dropped 4 bases, with 6 bases sitting between them. The CDR3 sequence is 12 residues long. The CDR3: CASRQNNEKLFF. The CDR3 nucleotides read TGTGCCAGCAGGCAAAATAATGAAAAACTGTTTTTT.

This clonotype has a handful of counts. The chain has TRBV20-1 and TRBJ2-3; 13 positions match TRBD2. This CDR3 contains 15 residues. The trim removed 5 bases at V and 5 bases at J, leaving 7 bases unmatched. CDR1 and CDR2 (germline): DFQATT, SNEGSKA (reference sequence). The CDR3 DNA reads TGCAGTGCTCCGGGACTAGCGGGATGGGGAGATACGCAGTATTTT. This translates into CSAPGLAGWGDTQYF.

Comments on this clonotype: One end of the junction does not line up with germline, which may come from a read error. The V gene is TRBV20-1, the J gene TRBJ2-2; 12 bases agree with TRBD2. Per germline, CDR1 DFQATT and CDR2 SNEGSKA (reference sequence). The CDR3 runs to 16 residues. CDR3 in amino acids: CSAPSGTSGFTGDLFF. The DNA of the CDR3 is TGCAGTGCCCCGAGCGGGACTAGCGGGTTCACCGGGGACCTGTTTTTT.

The rearrangement joins TRBV21-1 to TRBJ1-1; no check of the table's D call, TRBD1, against the DNA was made. TRBV21-1 is classified as a pseudogene. This CDR3 region has 16 residues. CDR3 amino acids: CASTKSKGPRDTEAFF. The CDR3 region has the DNA TGTGCCAGCACCAAGTCGAAGGGGCCGAGGGACACTGAAGCTTTCTTT.

The sample holds a few counts of this clonotype. The chain carries TRBV7-9 and TRBJ2-7; TRBD2 aligns across 7 bases. Germline V CDR1 and CDR2: SEHNR, FQNEAQ (reference sequence). The CDR3 loop spans 17 amino acids. The J segment lost 0 bases and the V segment lost 5 bases, leaving 13 bases of the junction unmatched. The CDR3: CASSAIRGSISSYEQYF. For the CDR3, the DNA is TGTGCCAGCAGCGCCATCCGCGGGAGTATTAGCTCCTACGAGCAGTACTTC.